This is a list of T cell receptor beta chains from one sample in a study of T cells in tumors after PD-1 blockade. Assay used: immunoSEQ multiplex PCR; TCRdb lists only in-frame clones, some missing. The profile shows about 60,000 clones, less than 85% of them singletons. Sequenced here: PBMCs, sampled after anti-PD-1 treatment. The receptor source for this set is a human donor with basal cell carcinoma. Each CDR3 is given with its conserved first and last residue. The D gene is left open where the match is weak. For some rows the clone size is stated as once, few or many, or as a class when expanded; others skip it.

>TRBJ2-2|.|.|TRBV2
TGTGCCAGCAGTGAGAGGACAGTAAACACCGGGGAGCTGTTTTTT
CASSERTVNTGELFF
>TRBJ1-6|.|TRBD1|TRBV2
TGTGCCAGCACCAGGACAGGGGATTCACCCCTCCACTTT
CASTRTGDSPLHF
>TRBJ2-1|.|.|TRBV2
TGTGCCAGCATCTGGGGGGCTGGAAGAAATGAGCAGTTCTTC
CASIWGAGRNEQFF
>TRBJ2-5|.|TRBD1|TRBV2
TGTGCCAGCAGAAAGGACAGGGTAGTTCAAGAGACCCAGTACTTC
CASRKDRVVQETQYF
>TRBJ2-7|.|.|TRBV5-1
TGCGCCAGCAGCTTGTTTGACAGATCCTACGAGCAGTACTTC
CASSLFDRSYEQYF
>TRBJ1-1|.|TRBD1|TRBV18
TGTGCCAGCTCACATCCGGACAGGGGGGCTGAAGCTTTCTTT
CASSHPDRGAEAFF
>TRBJ1-5|.|TRBD1|TRBV29-1
TGCAGCGTTGAAGAAGACAGGGGGCAGCCCCAGCATTTT
CSVEEDRGQPQHF
>TRBJ1-2|.|.|TRBV29-1
TGCAGCGTTGAAGAGAGTAGTTATGGCTACACCTTC
CSVEESSYGYTF
>TRBJ2-1|.|.|TRBV28
TGTGCCAGCAGTACCACCCTCTTGGACAGAGTAACCTACAATGAGCAGTTCTTC
CASSTTLLDRVTYNEQFF
>TRBJ1-6|.|.|TRBV27
TGTGCCAGCAGTTCTTACCGGGACGGAGATAATTCACCCCTCCACTTT
CASSSYRDGDNSPLHF
>TRBJ2-1|.|TRBD1|TRBV18
TGTGCCAGCTCAAGGGGACAGGGCCTCTCCTACAATGAGCAGTTCTTC
CASSRGQGLSYNEQFF
>TRBJ2-2|.|TRBD1|TRBV7-2
TGTGCCAGCAGAACAGGGGGCGTGGACACCGGGGAGCTGTTTTTT
CASRTGGVDTGELFF
>TRBJ2-5|.|TRBD1|TRBV5-1
TGCGCCAGCAGCTGGCAGGGGGCACCCCAAGAGACCCAGTACTTC
CASSWQGAPQETQYF
>TRBJ2-1|many|.|TRBV24-1
TGTGCCACCAGTGATTTGGGGGCAGGGACGGCAAATGAGCAGTTCTTC
CATSDLGAGTANEQFF
>TRBJ1-1|few|.|TRBV4-2
TGTGCCAGCAGCCACGTCCCGAACACTGAAGCTTTCTTT
CASSHVPNTEAFF
>TRBJ2-7|.|.|TRBV6-5
TGTGCCAGCAGTATAGGGGGCTACGAGCAGTACTTC
CASSIGGYEQYF
>TRBJ2-3|.|TRBD1|TRBV7-9
TGTGCCAGCAGGACGAACAGGGGAGGCACAGATACGCAGTATTTT
CASRTNRGGTDTQYF
>TRBJ2-5|medium-sized|TRBD1|TRBV25-1
TGTGCCAGCAGTAAACAGGGGCACCAAGAGACCCAGTACTTC
CASSKQGHQETQYF
>TRBJ2-1|.|.|TRBV19
TGTGCCAGTAATTGGGTAAATGAGCAGTTCTTC
CASNWVNEQFF
>TRBJ2-7|.|TRBD1|TRBV27
TGTGCCAGCAGTTTTTTTCCCTCCGGGACAGGGAGCTCCTACGAGCAGTACTTC
CASSFFPSGTGSSYEQYF
>TRBJ2-3|.|TRBD2|TRBV6-6
TGTGCCAGCAGTCCTACCGCCGGGACTAGCGGGGCTGGGTCGCAGTATTTT
CASSPTAGTSGAGSQYF
>TRBJ2-3|.|.|TRBV25-1
TGTGCCAGCAGTGAAGGGGGCTGGGGGCTAGGGCGTGATACGCAGTATTTT
CASSEGGWGLGRDTQYF
>TRBJ2-3|.|TRBD2|TRBV7-2
TGTGCCAGCAGGGCCGGGACTAGCGTATCAGATACGCAGTATTTT
CASRAGTSVSDTQYF
>TRBJ2-5|.|.|TRBV30
TGTGCCTGGAGTGTAAAGGGTTTTAAGGATCTAGAGACCCAGTACTTC
CAWSVKGFKDLETQYF
>TRBJ2-1|.|TRBD1|TRBV6-5
TGTGCCAGCACTAAGACAGGGGGCTATGGTGAGCAGTTCTTC
CASTKTGGYGEQFF
>TRBJ2-5|.|.|TRBV29-1
TGCAGCGTCTCGCCGATTCAGGGGCGGGGGACCCAGTACTTC
CSVSPIQGRGTQYF